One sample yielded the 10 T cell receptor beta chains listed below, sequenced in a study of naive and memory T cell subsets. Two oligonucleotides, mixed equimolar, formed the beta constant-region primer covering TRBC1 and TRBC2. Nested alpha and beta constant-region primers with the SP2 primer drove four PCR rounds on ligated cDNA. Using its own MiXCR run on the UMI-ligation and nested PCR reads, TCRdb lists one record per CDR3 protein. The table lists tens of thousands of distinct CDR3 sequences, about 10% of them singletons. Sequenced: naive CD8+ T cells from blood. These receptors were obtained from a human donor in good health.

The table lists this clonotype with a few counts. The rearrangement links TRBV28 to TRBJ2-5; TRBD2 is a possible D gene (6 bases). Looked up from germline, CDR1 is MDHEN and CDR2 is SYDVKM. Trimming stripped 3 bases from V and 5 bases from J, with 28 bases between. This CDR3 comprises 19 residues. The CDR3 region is CASSFDPGGTGTSGETQYF. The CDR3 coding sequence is TGTGCCAGCAGTTTTGACCCTGGCGGGACCGGCACATCAGGGGAGACCCAGTACTTC.

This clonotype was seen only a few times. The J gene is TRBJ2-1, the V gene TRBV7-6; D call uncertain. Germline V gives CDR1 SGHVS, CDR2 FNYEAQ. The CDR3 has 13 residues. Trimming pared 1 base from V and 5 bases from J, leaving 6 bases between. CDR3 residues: CASSLGPNNEQFF. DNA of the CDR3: TGTGCCAGCAGCTTAGGCCCGAACAATGAGCAGTTCTTC. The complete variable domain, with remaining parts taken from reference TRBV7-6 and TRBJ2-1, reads GAGVSQSPRYKVTKRGQDVALRCDPISGHVSLYWYRQALGQGPEFLTYFNYEAQQDKSGLPNDRFSAERPEGSISTLTIQRTEQRDSAMYRCASSLGPNNEQFFGPGTRLTVL.

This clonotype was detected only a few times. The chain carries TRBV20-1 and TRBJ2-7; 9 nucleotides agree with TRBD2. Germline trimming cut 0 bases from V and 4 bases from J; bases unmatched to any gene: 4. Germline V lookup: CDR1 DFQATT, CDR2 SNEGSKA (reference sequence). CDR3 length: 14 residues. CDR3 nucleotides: TGCAGTGCTAGAGATCAAGCGGGAGGTTACGAGCAGTACTTC. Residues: CSARDQAGGYEQYF.

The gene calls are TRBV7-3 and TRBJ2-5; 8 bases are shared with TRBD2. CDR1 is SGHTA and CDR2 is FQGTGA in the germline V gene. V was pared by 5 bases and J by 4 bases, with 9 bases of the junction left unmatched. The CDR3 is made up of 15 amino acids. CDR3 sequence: CASSASGGGVETQYF. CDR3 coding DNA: TGTGCCAGCAGCGCAAGCGGGGGAGGTGTAGAGACCCAGTACTTC.

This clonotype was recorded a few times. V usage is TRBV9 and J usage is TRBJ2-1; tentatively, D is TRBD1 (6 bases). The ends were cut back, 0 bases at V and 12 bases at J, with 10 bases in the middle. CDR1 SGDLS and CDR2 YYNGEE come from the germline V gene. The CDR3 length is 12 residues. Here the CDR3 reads CASSVGQEGQFF. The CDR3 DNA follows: TGTGCCAGCAGCGTAGGACAGGAAGGGCAGTTCTTC.

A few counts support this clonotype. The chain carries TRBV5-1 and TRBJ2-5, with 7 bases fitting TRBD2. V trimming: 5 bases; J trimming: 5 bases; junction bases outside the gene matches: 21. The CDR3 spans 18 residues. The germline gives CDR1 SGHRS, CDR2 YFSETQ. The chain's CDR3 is CASSFLPHGREIGETQYF. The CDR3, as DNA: TGCGCCAGCAGTTTCCTCCCGCACGGGCGGGAGATTGGTGAGACCCAGTACTTC.

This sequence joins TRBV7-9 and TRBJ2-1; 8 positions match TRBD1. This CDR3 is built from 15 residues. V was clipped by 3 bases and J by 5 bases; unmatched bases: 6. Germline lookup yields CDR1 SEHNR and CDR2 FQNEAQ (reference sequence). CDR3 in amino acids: CASSFTGGPNNEQFF. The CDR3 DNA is TGTGCCAGCAGCTTCACAGGGGGACCGAACAATGAGCAGTTCTTC. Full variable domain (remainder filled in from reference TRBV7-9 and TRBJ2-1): DTGVSQNPRHKITKRGQNVTFRCDPISEHNRLYWYRQTLGQGPEFLTYFQNEAQLEKSRLLSDRFSAERPKGSFSTLEIQRTEQGDSAMYLCASSFTGGPNNEQFFGPGTRLTVL.

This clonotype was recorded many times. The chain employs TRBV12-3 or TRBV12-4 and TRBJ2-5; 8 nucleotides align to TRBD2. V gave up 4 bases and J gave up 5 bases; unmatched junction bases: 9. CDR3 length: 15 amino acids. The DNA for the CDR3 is TGTGCCAGCAGTTCCCCTCCAGCGGGAGAGGAGACCCAGTACTTC. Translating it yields CASSSPPAGEETQYF.

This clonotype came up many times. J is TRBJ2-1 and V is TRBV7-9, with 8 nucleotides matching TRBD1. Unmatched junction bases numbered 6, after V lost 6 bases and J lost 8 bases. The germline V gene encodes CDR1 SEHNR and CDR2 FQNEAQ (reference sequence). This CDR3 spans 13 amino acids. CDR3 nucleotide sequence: TGTGCCAGCAGGCCAGACAGGGGCCATGAGCAGTTCTTC. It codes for CASRPDRGHEQFF.

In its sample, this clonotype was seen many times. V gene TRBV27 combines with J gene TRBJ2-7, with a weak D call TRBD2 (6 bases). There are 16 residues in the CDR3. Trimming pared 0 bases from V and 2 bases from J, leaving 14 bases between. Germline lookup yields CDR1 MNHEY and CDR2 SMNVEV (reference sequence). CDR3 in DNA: TGTGCCAGCAGTTTATCTGCGGGATTGATTCCCTACGAGCAGTACTTC. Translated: CASSLSAGLIPYEQYF.